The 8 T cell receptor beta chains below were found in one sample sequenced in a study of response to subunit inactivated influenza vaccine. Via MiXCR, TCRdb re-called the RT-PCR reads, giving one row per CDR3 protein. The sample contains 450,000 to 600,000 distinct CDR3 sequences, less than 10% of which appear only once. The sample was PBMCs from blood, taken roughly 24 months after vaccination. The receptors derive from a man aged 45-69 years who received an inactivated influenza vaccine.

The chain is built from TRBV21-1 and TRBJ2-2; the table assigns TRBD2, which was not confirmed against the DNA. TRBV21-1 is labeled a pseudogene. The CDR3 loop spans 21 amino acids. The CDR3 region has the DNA TGTGCCAGCAGCAAAGAAGGTTCTAGCGGGAGTCTGTATCTCAACACCGGGGAGCTGTTTTTT. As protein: CASSKEGSSGSLYLNTGELFF.

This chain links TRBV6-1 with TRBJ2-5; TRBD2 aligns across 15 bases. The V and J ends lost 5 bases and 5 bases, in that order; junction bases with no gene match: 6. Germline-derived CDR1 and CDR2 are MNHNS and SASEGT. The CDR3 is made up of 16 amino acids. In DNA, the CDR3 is TGTGCCAGCAGTCGGACTAGCGGGAGGGCCGGGGAGACCCAGTACTTC. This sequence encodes CASSRTSGRAGETQYF.

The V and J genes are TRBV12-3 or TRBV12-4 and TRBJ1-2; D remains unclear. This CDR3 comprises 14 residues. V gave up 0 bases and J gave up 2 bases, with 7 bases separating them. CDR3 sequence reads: CASSLALSNYGYTF. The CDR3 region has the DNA TGTGCCAGCAGTTTAGCCCTGAGCAACTATGGCTACACCTTC.

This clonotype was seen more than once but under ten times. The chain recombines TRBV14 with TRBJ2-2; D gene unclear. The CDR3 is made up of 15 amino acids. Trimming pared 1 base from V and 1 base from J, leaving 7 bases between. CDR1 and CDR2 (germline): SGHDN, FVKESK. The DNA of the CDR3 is TGTGCCAGCAGCCAAGGGTTGCGGAACACCGGGGAGCTGTTTTTT. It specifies CASSQGLRNTGELFF.

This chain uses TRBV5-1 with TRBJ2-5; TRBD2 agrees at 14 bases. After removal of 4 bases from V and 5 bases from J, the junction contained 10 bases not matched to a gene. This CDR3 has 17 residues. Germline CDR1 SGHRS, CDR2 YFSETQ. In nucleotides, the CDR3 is TGCGCCAGCAGCCTCCAAGGACTAGCGGGGGGTCGGGAGACCCAGTACTTC. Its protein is CASSLQGLAGGRETQYF.

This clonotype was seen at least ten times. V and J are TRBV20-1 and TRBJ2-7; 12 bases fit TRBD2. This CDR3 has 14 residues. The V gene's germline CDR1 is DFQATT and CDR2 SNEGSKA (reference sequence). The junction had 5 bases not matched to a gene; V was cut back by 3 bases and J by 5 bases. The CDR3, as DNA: TGCAGTGCTAGGCTGACTAGCGGGGGTGACGAGCAGTACTTC. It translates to CSARLTSGGDEQYF.

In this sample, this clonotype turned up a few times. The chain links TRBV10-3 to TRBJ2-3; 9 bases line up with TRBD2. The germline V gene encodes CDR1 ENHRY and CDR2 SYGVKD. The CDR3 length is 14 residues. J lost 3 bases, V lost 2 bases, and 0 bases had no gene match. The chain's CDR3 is CAISETSGTDTQYF. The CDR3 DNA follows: TGTGCCATCAGTGAGACTAGCGGGACAGATACGCAGTATTTT.

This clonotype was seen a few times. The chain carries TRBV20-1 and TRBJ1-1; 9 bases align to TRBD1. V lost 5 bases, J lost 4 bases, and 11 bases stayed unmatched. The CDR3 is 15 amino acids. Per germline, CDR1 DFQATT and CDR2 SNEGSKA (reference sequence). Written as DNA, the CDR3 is TGCAGTGCTCTCACCCTACAGGGGGCAGGCACTGAAGCTTTCTTT. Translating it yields CSALTLQGAGTEAFF.